The 2 T cell receptor beta chains presented below share a single source sample, sequenced in a study of T cells in Graves' hyperthyroidism and ophthalmopathy. RNA transcripts served as the template for amplifying TCR beta CDR3 regions. The TCR CDR3 first-round RT-PCR relied on the HTBI primer set. MiXCR was run by TCRdb on the multiplex PCR reads, yielding one entry per CDR3 protein. The data contain 250,000 to 300,000 distinct CDR3 sequences, roughly 15% of them singletons. The sequencing input was blood. These receptor sequences come from a woman aged 45-59 years with Graves' hyperthyroidism that later progressed to Graves' ophthalmopathy.

This clonotype occurred a few times. The V and J genes are TRBV12-3 or TRBV12-4 and TRBJ2-7, with 9 bases that match TRBD1. This CDR3 spans 14 amino acids. The J segment lost 3 bases and the V segment lost 3 bases, leaving 3 bases of the junction unmatched. The CDR3 DNA reads as TGTGCCAGCAGTTTCGGACAGGGGATCTACGAGCAGTACTTC. Its translation is CASSFGQGIYEQYF.

This clonotype was recorded at least ten times. The V and J genes are TRBV2 and TRBJ1-6; 8 positions match TRBD1. Germline CDR1 and CDR2: SNHLY and FYNNEI. CDR3 length equals 14 residues. Trimming cost V 3 bases and J 6 bases; bases outside gene matches: 1. CDR3 protein: CASSETGANSPLHF. The CDR3 nucleotides are TGTGCCAGCAGTGAGACAGGGGCTAATTCACCCCTCCACTTT.